Listed here is a single TCR beta chain. This sample is part of a study of technical replicates of blood from a handful of donors. V dropped 3 bases and J dropped 8; count of bases not matched to a gene: 13. The CDR3 sequence is 17 residues long. Germline V lookup: CDR1 SGHDN, CDR2 FVKESK. Produced via immunoSEQ multiplex PCR; TCRdb's table is partial and in-frame only. This sample carries around 89,000 clones, 94% of them seen once, and the ten largest clones take 0.2% to 0.25%. This clonotype was obtained from a human donor in good health. The chain combines TRBV14 with TRBJ1-4; TRBD1 matches 9 bases. Source material: T cells isolated from PBMCs. The CDR3 loop is CASSQGTGSTPREKLFF. Here the CDR3 DNA reads TGTGCCAGCAGCCAGGGGACAGGGTCTACCCCAAGGGAAAAACTGTTTTTT.